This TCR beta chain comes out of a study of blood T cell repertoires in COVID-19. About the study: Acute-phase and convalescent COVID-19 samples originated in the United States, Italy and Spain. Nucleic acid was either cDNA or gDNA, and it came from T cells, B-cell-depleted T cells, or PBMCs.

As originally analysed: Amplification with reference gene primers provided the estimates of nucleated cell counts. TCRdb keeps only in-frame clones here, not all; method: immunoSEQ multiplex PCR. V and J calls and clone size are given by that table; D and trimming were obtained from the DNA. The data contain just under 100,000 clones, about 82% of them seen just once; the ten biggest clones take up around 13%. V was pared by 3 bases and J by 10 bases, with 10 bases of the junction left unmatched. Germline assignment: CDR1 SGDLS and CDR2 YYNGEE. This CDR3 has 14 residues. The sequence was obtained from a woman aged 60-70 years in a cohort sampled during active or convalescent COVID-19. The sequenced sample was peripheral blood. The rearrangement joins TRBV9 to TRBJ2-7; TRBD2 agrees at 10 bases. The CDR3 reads CASSGARASGRQYF. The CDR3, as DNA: TGTGCCAGCAGCGGCGCTCGGGCTAGCGGGAGACAGTACTTC.